These T cell receptor beta chains were read from a single sample in a study of identical twins. TCRdb re-called the 5' RACE reads with MiXCR, one entry per CDR3 protein. Here the sample spans about 500,000 distinct CDR3 sequences, more than 13% being singletons. In addition, the sample was reused for a study of yellow fever vaccine responses in identical twins.

Sequenced input: CD4+ T cells sorted from blood. The origin of the receptors is a woman younger than 35 in good health. Each CDR3 is given with its conserved first and last residue. D genes are given only for firm matches. Clone size, where shown, is once, few, many, or a class for clones that have expanded.

D gene | clone size | J gene | V gene | CDR3 protein | CDR3 DNA
- | many | TRBJ2-5 | TRBV29-1 | CSVMTGQETQYF | TGCAGCGTTATGACGGGACAAGAGACCCAGTACTTC
- | - | TRBJ1-1 | TRBV28 | CASSSRYNEAFF | TGTGCCAGCAGTTCCCGATACAATGAAGCTTTCTTT
TRBD2 | - | TRBJ2-5 | TRBV19 | CASSISGGAMTQYF | TGTGCCAGTAGTATAAGCGGGGGCGCCATGACCCAGTACTTC
- | few | TRBJ2-1 | TRBV6-2/TRBV6-3 | CASSVSFNEQFF | TGTGCCAGCAGCGTGTCCTTCAATGAGCAGTTCTTC
TRBD2 | few | TRBJ2-7 | TRBV7-8 | CASSLPTSGGRAF | TGTGCCAGCAGCTTACCGACTAGCGGGGGGAGGGCTTTC
- | few | TRBJ2-7 | TRBV19 | CASSISGMGYYEQYF | TGTGCCAGTAGTATATCGGGGATGGGGTACTACGAGCAGTACTTC
- | few | TRBJ2-3 | TRBV7-8 | CASSTEWTSTDTQYF | TGTGCCAGCAGCACCGAGTGGACTAGCACAGATACGCAGTATTTT
TRBD1 | many | TRBJ2-7 | TRBV29-1 | CSVAGTGIYEQYF | TGCAGCGTTGCCGGGACAGGAATCTACGAGCAGTACTTC
- | many | TRBJ2-7 | TRBV5-5 | CASSHYRDSYEQYF | TGTGCCAGCAGCCACTACAGGGACTCCTACGAGCAGTACTTC
TRBD1 | few | TRBJ2-5 | TRBV29-1 | CSVSGTGRQETQYF | TGCAGCGTTTCCGGGACAGGGAGGCAAGAGACCCAGTACTTC
- | few | TRBJ2-1 | TRBV5-1 | CASSLEGESYNEQFF | TGCGCCAGCAGCTTGGAGGGAGAGTCCTACAATGAGCAGTTCTTC
- | few | TRBJ1-6 | TRBV7-2 | CASSLGSPIVLNSPLHF | TGTGCCAGCAGCTTAGGTTCACCGATAGTCCTGAATTCACCCCTCCACTTT
- | many | TRBJ2-7 | TRBV28 | CASSPLIGNTYEQYF | TGTGCCAGCAGTCCCCTGATAGGGAACACCTACGAGCAGTACTTC
- | - | TRBJ2-3 | TRBV7-9 | CASIPGGQNTQYF | TGTGCCAGCATCCCCGGGGGCCAGAATACGCAGTATTTT
- | - | TRBJ1-3 | TRBV5-6 | CASSDRGNTIYF | TGTGCCAGCAGCGATCGGGGAAACACCATATATTTT
- | - | TRBJ2-7 | TRBV20-1 | CSASLAEYEQYF | TGCAGTGCTAGCTTGGCTGAGTACGAGCAGTACTTC
TRBD2 | - | TRBJ2-7 | TRBV7-2 | CASSLVSGGGTYEQYF | TGTGCCAGCAGCTTAGTAAGCGGGGGGGGGACCTACGAGCAGTACTTC
TRBD2 | few | TRBJ2-1 | TRBV20-1 | CSARDLASGGYNEQFF | TGCAGTGCTAGAGATTTGGCTAGCGGAGGCTACAATGAGCAGTTCTTC
- | few | TRBJ2-5 | TRBV18 | CASSPIGRSSAKETQYF | TGTGCCAGCTCACCAATTGGACGGTCAAGTGCCAAAGAGACCCAGTACTTC
TRBD2 | few | TRBJ2-3 | TRBV20-1 | CSARDVQAGGADTQYF | TGCAGTGCTAGAGATGTCCAAGCGGGGGGGGCAGATACGCAGTATTTT
- | few | TRBJ2-5 | TRBV3-1 | CASSQVPRETQYF | TGTGCCAGCAGCCAAGTCCCGCGGGAGACCCAGTACTTC
TRBD2 | few | TRBJ2-1 | TRBV3-1 | CASSSLALEQFF | TGTGCCAGCAGCTCACTAGCGCTTGAGCAGTTCTTC
- | few | TRBJ2-5 | TRBV4-3 | CASSQEPGGTQYF | TGCGCCAGCAGCCAAGAACCAGGCGGGACCCAGTACTTC
- | many | TRBJ2-4 | TRBV4-2 | CASSQGTRLAKNIQYF | TGTGCCAGCAGCCAAGGGACTCGATTAGCCAAAAACATTCAGTACTTC
- | - | TRBJ1-5 | TRBV3-1 | CASSQEGGGGQPQHF | TGTGCCAGCAGCCAAGAAGGCGGGGGAGGTCAGCCCCAGCATTTT
TRBD1 | few | TRBJ2-7 | TRBV6-5 | CASSYTRTGRREQYF | TGTGCCAGCAGTTACACACGGACAGGGCGGAGAGAGCAGTACTTC
- | - | TRBJ1-1 | TRBV9 | CASSAGTLGDTEAFF | TGTGCCAGCAGCGCCGGGACGCTGGGTGACACTGAAGCTTTCTTT
- | - | TRBJ2-4 | TRBV19 | CASSIDGTTGLAKNIQYF | TGTGCCAGTAGTATAGATGGAACGACTGGGCTAGCCAAAAACATTCAGTACTTC
- | many | TRBJ2-5 | TRBV5-1 | CASSLTRAPQETQYF | TGCGCCAGCAGCTTAACCAGGGCCCCCCAAGAGACCCAGTACTTC
- | once | TRBJ2-5 | TRBV12-3/TRBV12-4 | CASSLVSRTQYF | TGTGCCAGCAGTTTGGTCAGCCGGACCCAGTACTTC
- | - | TRBJ2-3 | TRBV6-4 | CASSQPTSGVTDTQYF | TGTGCCAGCAGTCAACCGACTAGTGGGGTCACAGATACGCAGTATTTT
- | many | TRBJ2-5 | TRBV5-1 | CASSGSGQETQYF | TGCGCCAGCAGCGGGAGCGGGCAAGAGACCCAGTACTTC
- | few | TRBJ2-1 | TRBV29-1 | CSVEEPRGGPIQFF | TGCAGCGTTGAAGAGCCGCGGGGTGGCCCGATCCAGTTCTTC
- | many | TRBJ1-5 | TRBV12-3/TRBV12-4 | CASSSKGNQPQHF | TGTGCCAGCAGTTCCAAGGGGAATCAGCCCCAGCATTTT
TRBD1 | few | TRBJ2-3 | TRBV7-8 | CASSPEGTGTDTQYF | TGTGCCAGCAGCCCTGAGGGGACAGGGACAGATACGCAGTATTTT
- | - | TRBJ2-2 | TRBV6-5 | CASSYLTTLTGELFF | TGTGCCAGCAGTTACCTAACAACTCTCACCGGGGAGCTGTTTTTT
- | few | TRBJ2-3 | TRBV24-1 | CATSDPGHLSTDTQYF | TGTGCCACCAGTGACCCGGGACACTTGAGCACAGATACGCAGTATTTT
- | - | TRBJ2-7 | TRBV5-5 | CASSFIGRGVSYEQYF | TGTGCCAGCAGCTTTATTGGCAGGGGGGTCTCCTACGAGCAGTACTTC
TRBD1 | - | TRBJ2-2 | TRBV11-2 | CASSSETGGYGELFF | TGTGCCAGCAGCTCCGAAACAGGGGGCTACGGGGAGCTGTTTTTT
TRBD2 | many | TRBJ2-1 | TRBV20-1 | CSALAGGQNEQFF | TGCAGTGCGTTAGCGGGAGGTCAAAATGAGCAGTTCTTC
- | many | TRBJ2-3 | TRBV5-6 | CASSLRRTDTQYF | TGTGCCAGCAGCCTCAGACGCACAGATACGCAGTATTTT
- | few | TRBJ1-4 | TRBV2 | CASRWRVGEKLFF | TGTGCCAGCAGATGGAGGGTTGGTGAAAAACTGTTTTTT
- | few | TRBJ2-5 | TRBV7-9 | CASSWRTVYQETQYF | TGTGCCAGCAGCTGGCGGACAGTGTACCAAGAGACCCAGTACTTC
- | - | TRBJ2-7 | TRBV3-1 | CASSTGRDEQYF | TGTGCCAGCAGCACCGGACGGGACGAGCAGTACTTC
- | - | TRBJ2-1 | TRBV5-1 | CASSLANTGWGNEQFF | TGCGCCAGCAGCTTGGCTAATACAGGATGGGGCAATGAGCAGTTCTTC
- | few | TRBJ1-5 | TRBV7-2 | CASSSGAGRGSQPQHF | TGTGCCAGCAGCTCAGGTGCGGGGCGGGGGAGCCAGCCCCAGCATTTT
- | few | TRBJ2-7 | TRBV11-2 | CASSFQGTPSYEQYF | TGTGCCAGCAGCTTCCAAGGGACTCCTTCCTACGAGCAGTACTTC
- | - | TRBJ2-2 | TRBV14 | CASSQEIGIAAGELFF | TGTGCCAGCAGCCAAGAGATCGGGATCGCAGCCGGGGAGCTGTTTTTT
- | - | TRBJ2-5 | TRBV18 | CASSPRAAQTQYF | TGTGCCAGCTCACCTCGCGCCGCCCAGACCCAGTACTTC
- | few | TRBJ2-3 | TRBV6-1 | CASSTRTDTDTQYF | TGTGCCAGCAGTACCCGGACGGACACAGATACGCAGTATTTT
TRBD2 | few | TRBJ2-2 | TRBV6-1 | CASRARGGLGTGELFF | TGTGCCAGCAGGGCCCGGGGGGGCCTTGGCACCGGGGAGCTGTTTTTT
TRBD2 | - | TRBJ2-1 | TRBV7-2 | CASSLTSGTLYYNEQFF | TGTGCCAGCAGCTTAACTAGCGGGACCCTGTACTACAATGAGCAGTTCTTC
TRBD2 | - | TRBJ2-1 | TRBV14 | CASSPSRTRPDNEQFF | TGTGCCAGCAGCCCGAGCCGGACTAGGCCTGACAATGAGCAGTTCTTC